The rows below give T cell receptor beta chains drawn from one sample of a study of CD8 T cells in ankylosing spondylitis. TCRdb used MiXCR to reprocess the 5' RACE reads, holding one entry per CDR3 protein. This sample carries about 390,000 distinct CDR3 sequences, 20% to 25% of them seen once, and the ten largest clones take about 17%. Sequencing used blood, either unsorted or a sorted T cell fraction (not recorded which). Every receptor here comes from a male donor with ankylosing spondylitis. The conserved cysteine and the conserved F or W are not part of the CDR3 here. The order of the fields is V gene, J gene, D gene, CDR3 protein. D genes are given only for firm matches.

v_call: TRBV12-3/TRBV12-4; j_call: TRBJ2-5; d_call: TRBD2; cdr3_aa: ASSHGLAGVKETQY
v_call: TRBV7-2; j_call: TRBJ2-7; d_call: TRBD1; cdr3_aa: ASSLGGTGGSEQY
v_call: TRBV6-2/TRBV6-3; j_call: TRBJ2-7; d_call: -; cdr3_aa: ASSYSNGASRGEQY
v_call: TRBV10-2; j_call: TRBJ2-1; d_call: TRBD2; cdr3_aa: ASKVGGIRYNEQF
v_call: TRBV19; j_call: TRBJ2-2; d_call: TRBD1; cdr3_aa: ASKGQGETGELF
v_call: TRBV11-3; j_call: TRBJ2-1; d_call: TRBD2; cdr3_aa: ASSSRLAGDNEQF
v_call: TRBV25-1; j_call: TRBJ1-2; d_call: -; cdr3_aa: ASSLDVYGYT
v_call: TRBV3-1; j_call: TRBJ2-1; d_call: -; cdr3_aa: ASSTPGGPDLGEQF
v_call: TRBV19; j_call: TRBJ2-7; d_call: TRBD2; cdr3_aa: ASSKGGTVYEQY
v_call: TRBV7-7; j_call: TRBJ1-2; d_call: -; cdr3_aa: ASSYLDLRNYGYT
v_call: TRBV12-3/TRBV12-4; j_call: TRBJ2-7; d_call: -; cdr3_aa: ASSSPSGEQY
v_call: TRBV29-1; j_call: TRBJ1-2; d_call: -; cdr3_aa: SPGPAVGGYT
v_call: TRBV15; j_call: TRBJ2-7; d_call: TRBD1; cdr3_aa: ATSMGQESLYEQY
v_call: TRBV20-1; j_call: TRBJ2-1; d_call: TRBD2; cdr3_aa: SAREASGRPNEQF
v_call: TRBV14; j_call: TRBJ1-5; d_call: TRBD1; cdr3_aa: ASSQGAINQPQH
v_call: TRBV7-6; j_call: TRBJ2-1; d_call: -; cdr3_aa: ASSSRRKQF
v_call: TRBV7-3; j_call: TRBJ2-3; d_call: -; cdr3_aa: ASSLTRPGRTDTQY
v_call: TRBV29-1; j_call: TRBJ2-5; d_call: TRBD1; cdr3_aa: SVDPGQGDLKRTWPQY
v_call: TRBV28; j_call: TRBJ2-5; d_call: TRBD1; cdr3_aa: ASSTPWDRGQETQY
v_call: TRBV12-3/TRBV12-4; j_call: TRBJ2-2; d_call: -; cdr3_aa: ASTPRDSSSNTGELF
v_call: TRBV11-2; j_call: TRBJ2-4; d_call: TRBD2; cdr3_aa: ASSLLRAGVGNIQY
v_call: TRBV10-3; j_call: TRBJ2-7; d_call: TRBD2; cdr3_aa: AISETSVPYEQY
v_call: TRBV7-9; j_call: TRBJ2-2; d_call: -; cdr3_aa: ASSQIRAGELF
v_call: TRBV7-6; j_call: TRBJ1-4; d_call: -; cdr3_aa: ASSPQGLGNLSGEKLF
v_call: TRBV11-3; j_call: TRBJ2-7; d_call: -; cdr3_aa: ASSIGEQGEQY
v_call: TRBV5-1; j_call: TRBJ2-3; d_call: TRBD2; cdr3_aa: ASSSTSGKTDTQY
v_call: TRBV30; j_call: TRBJ2-2; d_call: TRBD2; cdr3_aa: AWKAGVATGELF
v_call: TRBV28; j_call: TRBJ2-6; d_call: -; cdr3_aa: ASSLGGTGANVLT
v_call: TRBV12-3/TRBV12-4; j_call: TRBJ1-1; d_call: -; cdr3_aa: ASSLRGSNTEAF
v_call: TRBV3-1; j_call: TRBJ2-3; d_call: -; cdr3_aa: ASSQGPGVDTQY
v_call: TRBV13; j_call: TRBJ2-2; d_call: TRBD1; cdr3_aa: ASSSRSGTGTGELF
v_call: TRBV12-3/TRBV12-4; j_call: TRBJ1-1; d_call: TRBD1; cdr3_aa: ASTWTGATEAF
v_call: TRBV5-1; j_call: TRBJ1-5; d_call: TRBD1; cdr3_aa: ASSPTGADQPQH
v_call: TRBV28; j_call: TRBJ2-1; d_call: TRBD2; cdr3_aa: ASSFGGRQGEQF
v_call: TRBV10-3; j_call: TRBJ2-5; d_call: TRBD2; cdr3_aa: AIRPGLAAETQY
v_call: TRBV28; j_call: TRBJ2-3; d_call: TRBD1; cdr3_aa: ASSIPGTGGTDTQY
v_call: TRBV10-3; j_call: TRBJ2-3; d_call: -; cdr3_aa: AISDLGNYKGNTDTQY
v_call: TRBV5-1; j_call: TRBJ2-5; d_call: -; cdr3_aa: ASSWGRETQY
v_call: TRBV29-1; j_call: TRBJ1-2; d_call: -; cdr3_aa: SVGTDTGYGYT
v_call: TRBV10-1; j_call: TRBJ1-1; d_call: -; cdr3_aa: ASSESSGQRNTEAF
v_call: TRBV29-1; j_call: TRBJ2-1; d_call: -; cdr3_aa: SVEAGNYNEQF
v_call: TRBV28; j_call: TRBJ2-3; d_call: TRBD2; cdr3_aa: ASSFLAGSRDTQY